A selection of T cell receptor beta chains follows, all from one sample in a study of blood T cell repertoires in COVID-19. The assay was immunoSEQ multiplex PCR, and TCRdb's table has in-frame clones only and misses some. Of nearly 300,000 clones listed, approximately 90% are singletons. The material sequenced was peripheral blood. The origin of the receptors is a woman aged 25 to 39 who had recovered from COVID-19. Both conserved end residues are part of each CDR3. D genes are given only for firm matches. Clone size is stated in some rows and not others, as once, few, many or a class when expanded.

clone_size: .
d_call: TRBD1
v_call: TRBV7-9
j_call: TRBJ2-7
cdr3_aa: CASSLGRPGGGYEQYF
cdr3_nt: TGTGCCAGCAGCTTAGGAAGGCCAGGGGGCGGCTACGAGCAGTACTTC

clone_size: .
d_call: TRBD2
v_call: TRBV10-3
j_call: TRBJ2-3
cdr3_aa: CAISESGGGGTDTQYF
cdr3_nt: TGTGCCATCAGTGAGTCTGGTGGGGGGGGCACAGATACGCAGTATTTT

clone_size: .
d_call: .
v_call: TRBV5-1
j_call: TRBJ2-3
cdr3_aa: CASSLGDYQDTQYF
cdr3_nt: TGCGCCAGCAGCTTGGGAGACTACCAGGATACGCAGTATTTT

clone_size: .
d_call: TRBD2
v_call: TRBV4-1
j_call: TRBJ2-5
cdr3_aa: CASSRLAGGLGTQYF
cdr3_nt: TGCGCCAGCAGCCGACTAGCGGGGGGTCTTGGGACCCAGTACTTC

clone_size: few
d_call: .
v_call: TRBV2
j_call: TRBJ1-2
cdr3_aa: CASSEQGLNYGYTF
cdr3_nt: TGTGCCAGCAGTGAACAGGGATTAAACTATGGCTACACCTTC

clone_size: .
d_call: TRBD1
v_call: TRBV7-2
j_call: TRBJ2-7
cdr3_aa: CASSLGSGTGGGEQYF
cdr3_nt: TGTGCCAGCAGCTTAGGATCCGGGACAGGGGGCGGCGAGCAGTACTTC

clone_size: .
d_call: .
v_call: TRBV18
j_call: TRBJ1-6
cdr3_aa: CASSSGQLSPSSPLHF
cdr3_nt: TGTGCCAGCTCATCCGGACAGCTATCCCCGAGTTCACCCCTCCACTTT

clone_size: .
d_call: TRBD1
v_call: TRBV5-1
j_call: TRBJ2-2
cdr3_aa: CASSLGDGTVGNTGELFF
cdr3_nt: TGCGCCAGCAGTCTTGGGGACGGGACAGTGGGGAACACCGGGGAGCTGTTTTTT

clone_size: .
d_call: .
v_call: TRBV6-2/TRBV6-3
j_call: TRBJ1-2
cdr3_aa: CASSRTDREGYTF
cdr3_nt: TGTGCCAGCAGCCGTACAGACCGGGAGGGCTACACCTTC

clone_size: .
d_call: TRBD1
v_call: TRBV6-5
j_call: TRBJ2-7
cdr3_aa: CASLNRGLIYEQYF
cdr3_nt: TGTGCCAGCCTAAACAGGGGGTTAATCTACGAGCAGTACTTC

clone_size: .
d_call: TRBD1
v_call: TRBV4-1
j_call: TRBJ1-3
cdr3_aa: CASSQGDSNSGNTIYF
cdr3_nt: TGCGCCAGCAGCCAAGGGGACAGCAACTCTGGAAACACCATATATTTT

clone_size: .
d_call: TRBD2
v_call: TRBV7-2
j_call: TRBJ2-1
cdr3_aa: CASSRLAGGYNEQFF
cdr3_nt: TGTGCCAGCAGCAGACTAGCGGGGGGCTACAATGAGCAGTTCTTC

clone_size: .
d_call: TRBD1
v_call: TRBV20-1
j_call: TRBJ1-2
cdr3_aa: CSASLSGTGGMNGYTF
cdr3_nt: TGCAGTGCTAGTTTGTCCGGGACAGGGGGCATGAATGGCTACACCTTC

clone_size: .
d_call: TRBD1
v_call: TRBV19
j_call: TRBJ2-5
cdr3_aa: CASSIGTGRFWTQYF
cdr3_nt: TGTGCCAGTAGTATAGGGACAGGGCGATTTTGGACCCAGTACTTC

clone_size: .
d_call: TRBD2
v_call: TRBV4-1
j_call: TRBJ2-7
cdr3_aa: CASSQGTSGTYEQYF
cdr3_nt: TGCGCCAGCAGCCAAGGAACTAGCGGTACCTACGAGCAGTACTTC

clone_size: .
d_call: TRBD1
v_call: TRBV24-1
j_call: TRBJ1-5
cdr3_aa: CATPHRTGNQLASRPQHF
cdr3_nt: TGTGCCACCCCCCATAGGACAGGGAACCAACTGGCGTCTCGGCCCCAGCATTTT

clone_size: .
d_call: TRBD1
v_call: TRBV6-1
j_call: TRBJ1-3
cdr3_aa: CASSETGGDRNTIYF
cdr3_nt: TGTGCCAGCAGTGAGACAGGGGGCGATCGAAACACCATATATTTT

clone_size: few
d_call: .
v_call: TRBV5-6
j_call: TRBJ1-2
cdr3_aa: CASSFPGDYGYTF
cdr3_nt: TGTGCCAGCAGCTTCCCAGGGGACTATGGCTACACCTTC

clone_size: .
d_call: .
v_call: TRBV7-2
j_call: TRBJ2-2
cdr3_aa: CASSYGTPKGSWLFF
cdr3_nt: TGTGCCAGCAGCTACGGGACTCCTAAGGGGTCGTGGCTGTTTTTT

clone_size: .
d_call: TRBD1
v_call: TRBV5-1
j_call: TRBJ1-4
cdr3_aa: CASSSAGQGNEKLFF
cdr3_nt: TGCGCCAGCAGCTCGGCGGGACAGGGAAATGAAAAACTGTTTTTT

clone_size: .
d_call: TRBD1
v_call: TRBV18
j_call: TRBJ1-1
cdr3_aa: CASSWTGGHTEAFF
cdr3_nt: TGTGCCAGCTCATGGACAGGGGGCCACACTGAAGCTTTCTTT

clone_size: once
d_call: TRBD1
v_call: TRBV7-8
j_call: TRBJ2-2
cdr3_aa: CASSSLTGGNTGELFF
cdr3_nt: TGTGCCAGCAGCTCATTGACAGGGGGAAACACCGGGGAGCTGTTTTTT

clone_size: once
d_call: TRBD2
v_call: TRBV9
j_call: TRBJ2-2
cdr3_aa: CASSYSGGAFTGELFF
cdr3_nt: TGTGCCAGCAGCTATAGCGGGGGGGCCTTCACCGGGGAGCTGTTTTTT

clone_size: .
d_call: .
v_call: TRBV29-1
j_call: TRBJ2-2
cdr3_aa: CSVVFGLGTGELFF
cdr3_nt: TGCAGCGTTGTATTCGGACTCGGCACCGGGGAGCTGTTTTTT

clone_size: .
d_call: TRBD2
v_call: TRBV2
j_call: TRBJ2-1
cdr3_aa: CASINLAGAGDEQFF
cdr3_nt: TGTGCCAGCATTAATCTAGCGGGGGCTGGGGATGAGCAGTTCTTC

clone_size: .
d_call: .
v_call: TRBV19
j_call: TRBJ2-2
cdr3_aa: CASSRAGLKTGELFF
cdr3_nt: TGTGCCAGTAGTAGGGCAGGGCTTAAGACCGGGGAGCTGTTTTTT

clone_size: .
d_call: .
v_call: TRBV28
j_call: TRBJ2-3
cdr3_aa: CASSIAGALTDTQYF
cdr3_nt: TGTGCCAGCAGCATCGCAGGGGCGCTGACAGATACGCAGTATTTT

clone_size: .
d_call: .
v_call: TRBV5-1
j_call: TRBJ2-4
cdr3_aa: CASSLDASGWNSKNIQYF
cdr3_nt: TGCGCCAGCAGCTTGGATGCCAGCGGGTGGAATTCCAAAAACATTCAGTACTTC

clone_size: .
d_call: TRBD1
v_call: TRBV4-1
j_call: TRBJ2-2
cdr3_aa: CASSQAGQGTGELFF
cdr3_nt: TGCGCCAGCAGCCAAGCCGGACAGGGGACCGGGGAGCTGTTTTTT

clone_size: .
d_call: TRBD2
v_call: TRBV19
j_call: TRBJ2-1
cdr3_aa: CASSPGLALNEQFF
cdr3_nt: TGTGCCAGTAGTCCGGGACTAGCGCTAAATGAGCAGTTCTTC

clone_size: once
d_call: TRBD2
v_call: TRBV27
j_call: TRBJ2-1
cdr3_aa: CASSPGLAGALRREFF
cdr3_nt: TGTGCCAGCAGTCCAGGACTAGCGGGGGCCCTACGAAGGGAGTTCTTC

clone_size: once
d_call: TRBD1
v_call: TRBV7-9
j_call: TRBJ1-4
cdr3_aa: CASSSGTGGFLGQLFF
cdr3_nt: TGTGCCAGCAGCAGCGGGACAGGGGGCTTCCTGGGGCAACTGTTTTTT

clone_size: .
d_call: TRBD1
v_call: TRBV6-2/TRBV6-3
j_call: TRBJ2-1
cdr3_aa: CASSYPPGQLNEQFF
cdr3_nt: TGTGCCAGCAGTTACCCCCCGGGACAGTTGAATGAGCAGTTCTTC

clone_size: .
d_call: TRBD1
v_call: TRBV25-1
j_call: TRBJ1-1
cdr3_aa: CASSAGGQAPEAFF
cdr3_nt: TGTGCCAGCAGTGCAGGAGGACAGGCCCCTGAAGCTTTCTTT

clone_size: few
d_call: TRBD1
v_call: TRBV5-1
j_call: TRBJ2-3
cdr3_aa: CASSLDPGQGTDTQYF
cdr3_nt: TGCGCCAGCAGCTTGGATCCGGGACAGGGGACAGATACGCAGTATTTT

clone_size: .
d_call: .
v_call: TRBV28
j_call: TRBJ2-1
cdr3_aa: CASKRDRNNEQFF
cdr3_nt: TGTGCCAGCAAGCGGGACAGGAACAATGAGCAGTTCTTC

clone_size: once
d_call: TRBD2
v_call: TRBV3-1/TRBV3-2
j_call: TRBJ2-3
cdr3_aa: CASSHARRGGHTDTQYF
cdr3_nt: TGTGCCAGCAGCCATGCTCGGCGGGGGGGCCACACAGATACGCAGTATTTT

clone_size: .
d_call: .
v_call: TRBV7-2
j_call: TRBJ2-7
cdr3_aa: CASSSEATVIGEQYF
cdr3_nt: TGTGCCAGCAGCTCGGAGGCTACCGTTATAGGCGAGCAGTACTTC

clone_size: .
d_call: .
v_call: TRBV27
j_call: TRBJ2-3
cdr3_aa: CASRQGDTSFTDTQYF
cdr3_nt: TGTGCCAGCAGGCAAGGGGACACGTCTTTCACAGATACGCAGTATTTT

clone_size: once
d_call: TRBD1
v_call: TRBV27
j_call: TRBJ2-5
cdr3_aa: CASSLRGVLAGGYQETQYF
cdr3_nt: TGTGCCAGCAGTTTAAGAGGGGTTTTGGCAGGGGGCTACCAAGAGACCCAGTACTTC

clone_size: .
d_call: .
v_call: TRBV29-1
j_call: TRBJ2-3
cdr3_aa: CSVTRGTDTQYF
cdr3_nt: TGCAGCGTGACCAGGGGAACAGATACGCAGTATTTT

clone_size: .
d_call: .
v_call: TRBV12-3/TRBV12-4
j_call: TRBJ1-2
cdr3_aa: CASRSDRNYGYTF
cdr3_nt: TGTGCCAGCAGGTCGGACAGAAACTATGGCTACACCTTC

clone_size: .
d_call: .
v_call: TRBV6-5
j_call: TRBJ2-7
cdr3_aa: CASSYGTFGEQYF
cdr3_nt: TGTGCCAGCAGTTACGGGACATTTGGGGAGCAGTACTTC

clone_size: .
d_call: TRBD1
v_call: TRBV3-1/TRBV3-2
j_call: TRBJ2-7
cdr3_aa: CASRGGSGSQYF
cdr3_nt: TGTGCCAGCAGAGGGGGCTCCGGCTCGCAGTACTTC

clone_size: .
d_call: .
v_call: TRBV2
j_call: TRBJ1-3
cdr3_aa: CAISPPGAGTGNTIYF
cdr3_nt: TGTGCCATCTCGCCTCCTGGGGCAGGGACTGGAAACACCATATATTTT

clone_size: .
d_call: TRBD1
v_call: TRBV12-3/TRBV12-4
j_call: TRBJ1-2
cdr3_aa: CASSLRGLFGYTF
cdr3_nt: TGTGCCAGCAGTTTGAGGGGGCTCTTTGGCTACACCTTC

clone_size: .
d_call: .
v_call: TRBV11-1
j_call: TRBJ2-2
cdr3_aa: CASSPNTGELFF
cdr3_nt: TGTGCCAGCAGCCCTAACACCGGGGAGCTGTTTTTT

clone_size: .
d_call: .
v_call: TRBV7-2
j_call: TRBJ1-1
cdr3_aa: CASSFGQMNTEAFF
cdr3_nt: TGTGCCAGCAGCTTTGGTCAGATGAACACTGAAGCTTTCTTT

clone_size: few
d_call: TRBD1
v_call: TRBV2
j_call: TRBJ1-1
cdr3_aa: CASRDRGPEAFF
cdr3_nt: TGTGCCAGTCGGGACAGGGGCCCTGAAGCTTTCTTT

clone_size: .
d_call: .
v_call: TRBV5-1
j_call: TRBJ2-2
cdr3_aa: CASSLGPSRGYTGELFF
cdr3_nt: TGCGCCAGCAGCTTGGGACCCTCGCGGGGATACACCGGGGAGCTGTTTTTT

clone_size: .
d_call: .
v_call: TRBV2
j_call: TRBJ1-3
cdr3_aa: CASRQEYSSGNTIYF
cdr3_nt: TGTGCCAGCAGACAGGAGTATAGTTCTGGAAACACCATATATTTT

clone_size: .
d_call: .
v_call: TRBV14
j_call: TRBJ1-4
cdr3_aa: CASSPHTGVEKLFF
cdr3_nt: TGTGCCAGCAGCCCCCACACGGGGGTTGAAAAACTGTTTTTT

clone_size: .
d_call: TRBD1
v_call: TRBV11-2
j_call: TRBJ1-4
cdr3_aa: CASSPHQTGVDEKLFF
cdr3_nt: TGTGCCAGCAGCCCACACCAGACAGGGGTGGATGAAAAACTGTTTTTT

clone_size: .
d_call: .
v_call: TRBV12-2
j_call: TRBJ1-5
cdr3_aa: CASRLALGTPSVNQPQHF
cdr3_nt: TGTGCAAGTCGCTTAGCCCTAGGGACACCAAGCGTAAATCAGCCCCAGCATTTT